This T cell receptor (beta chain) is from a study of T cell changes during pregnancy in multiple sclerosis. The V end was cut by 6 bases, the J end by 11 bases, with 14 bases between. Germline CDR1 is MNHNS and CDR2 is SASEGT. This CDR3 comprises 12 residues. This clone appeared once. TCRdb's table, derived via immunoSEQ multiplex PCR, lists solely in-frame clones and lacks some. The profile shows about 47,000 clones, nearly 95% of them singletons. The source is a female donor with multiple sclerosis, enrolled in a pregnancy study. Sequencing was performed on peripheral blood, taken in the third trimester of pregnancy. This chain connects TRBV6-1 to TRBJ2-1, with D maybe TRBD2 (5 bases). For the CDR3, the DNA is TGTGCCAGCAGCTCCGGAGGACCGAAGCAGTTCTTC. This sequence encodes CASSSGGPKQFF.